This TCR beta chain was retrieved from a study of T cell clones after liver transplantation. Germline V gene sequence: CDR1 LNHDA, CDR2 SQIVND (reference sequence). The CDR3 is 12 residues long. This clone was found a few times. The junction differs from germline at one of its ends, possibly a read error. Assay: immunoSEQ multiplex PCR; the TCRdb copy retains only in-frame clones and omits some. The sample yields some 45,000 clones, just over 85% seen once. This chain links TRBV19 with TRBJ1-2, with D possibly matching TRBD1 (6 bases). The sequence was obtained from a human patient who received a liver transplant. Some T cells may have originated in the graft donor. The sample consisted of CD4+ T cells from blood, taken 24 months after liver transplant. The CDR3 reads CASSPGGRGLLF. DNA of the CDR3: TGTGCCAGTAGTCCTGGGGGCAGGGGACTCCTCTTC.